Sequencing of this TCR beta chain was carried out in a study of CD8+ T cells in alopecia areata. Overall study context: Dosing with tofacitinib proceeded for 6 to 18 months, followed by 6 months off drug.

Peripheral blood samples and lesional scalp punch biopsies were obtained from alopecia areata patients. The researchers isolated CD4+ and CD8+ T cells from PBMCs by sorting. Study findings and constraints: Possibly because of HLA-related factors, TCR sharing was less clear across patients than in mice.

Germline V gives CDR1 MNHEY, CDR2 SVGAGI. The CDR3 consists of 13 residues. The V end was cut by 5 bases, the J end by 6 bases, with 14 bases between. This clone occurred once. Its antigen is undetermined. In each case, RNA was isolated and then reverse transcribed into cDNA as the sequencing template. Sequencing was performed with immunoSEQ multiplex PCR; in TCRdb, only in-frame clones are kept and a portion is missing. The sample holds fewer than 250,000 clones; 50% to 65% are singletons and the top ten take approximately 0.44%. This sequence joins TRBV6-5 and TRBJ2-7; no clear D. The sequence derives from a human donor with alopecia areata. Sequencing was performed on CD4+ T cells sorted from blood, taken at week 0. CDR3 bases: TGTGCCAGCAGTCCCCGTGGGGTGAGCGAGCAGTACTTC. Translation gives CASSPRGVSEQYF.